This T cell receptor (beta chain) was documented in a study of long-term antiretroviral therapy in people with HIV. Study conclusions and caveats: Whichever time point was examined, clones expanded before ART dominated the repertoire. Compared with controls, HIV repertoires showed narrower CDR3 length ranges. Documentation of ART adherence, viral resistance or therapy changes was absent.

As regards this clone: What it binds is unknown. At one end the junction does not follow the germline gene, possibly because of a read error.

The CDR3 has 14 residues. Germline V gene sequence: CDR1 SNHLY, CDR2 FYNNEI. Researchers ran immunoSEQ v3.0 at survey level. Data came from immunoSEQ multiplex PCR; TCRdb stores just in-frame clones and leaves some out. The sample consists of fewer than 20,000 clones, roughly 75% of them appearing once. Material: unsorted PBMCs, obtained 1.5 years before starting antiretroviral therapy. The chain uses TRBV2 and TRBJ2-2; no clear D. The clonotype was recovered from a woman in her forties or fifties with HIV. CDR3 in amino acids: CASIEQMNTGELFF. CDR3 coding DNA: TGTGCCAGCATTGAACAGATGAACACCGGGGAGCTGTTTTTT.